These 14 T cell receptor beta chains were sequenced from one sample in a study of cytomegalovirus exposure and HLA in healthy donors. Use of 60 Vbeta and 13 Jbeta primers characterized the PCR. Libraries were prepared by immunoSEQ multiplex PCR; TCRdb keeps only in-frame clonotypes and omits some of them. In total, the table holds around 200,000 clones. Material for sequencing was PBMCs. Receptor source: a girl under 10 years old in good health and CMV-seropositive.

DNA for the CDR3: TGTGCCAGCAGAGCCGAGCCGGCAGGGCTCGGTAACTATGGCTACACCTTC. Amino acids: CASRAEPAGLGNYGYTF. This chain connects TRBV2 to TRBJ1-2; perhaps TRBD1 as D (5 bases). In germline, CDR1 is SNHLY, CDR2 FYNNEI. This CDR3 has 17 residues. The ends were cut back, 6 bases at V and 1 base at J, with 21 bases in the middle.

V and J are TRBV28 and TRBJ2-1, with 7 bases matching TRBD2. Losses at the gene ends were 3 bases for V and 4 bases for J; bases not matched to a gene: 6. The V gene's germline CDR1 is MDHEN and CDR2 SYDVKM. CDR3 length equals 15 residues. The CDR3 DNA is TGTGCCAGCAGTTTTGGGAGCGGGGTATACAATGAGCAGTTCTTC. It codes for CASSFGSGVYNEQFF.

To note about this clone: Other DNA sequences within the sample encode an identical CDR3. The chain uses TRBV6-1 and TRBJ2-5, with D tentatively TRBD2 (5 bases). Trimming took off 4 bases at V and 3 bases at J, with 12 bases between the two ends. This CDR3 comprises 14 residues. CDR1 and CDR2 from the germline V gene are MNHNS and SASEGT. CDR3: CASSGSRGKETQYF. CDR3 DNA sequence: TGTGCCAGCAGTGGTAGTAGAGGGAAAGAGACCCAGTACTTC.

The chain combines TRBV4-2 with TRBJ2-2, with 10 nucleotides matching TRBD2. Germline values: CDR1 LGHNA, CDR2 YNFKEQ. This CDR3 contains 18 residues. J was trimmed by 4 bases and V by 1 base; bases with no gene match: 9. The CDR3 is CASSQGASGRLGTGELFF. The CDR3 coding sequence is TGTGCCAGCAGCCAAGGGGCTAGCGGGAGATTAGGCACCGGGGAGCTGTTTTTT.

The CDR3 reads CSVEAQQNTEAFF. The CDR3 DNA sequence: TGCAGCGTTGAAGCACAGCAGAACACTGAAGCTTTCTTT. V and J are TRBV29-1 and TRBJ1-1; no firm D call. The CDR3 sequence is 13 residues long. CDR1 is SQVTM and CDR2 is ANQGSEA in the germline V gene. Trimming pared 1 base from V and 1 base from J, leaving 7 bases between. Using reference TRBV29-1 and TRBJ1-1 for the parts outside the CDR3, the full variable domain is SAVISQKPSRDICQRGTSLTIQCQVDSQVTMMFWYRQQPGQSLTLIATANQGSEATYESGFVIDKFPISRPNLTFSTLTVSNMSPEDSSIYLCSVEAQQNTEAFFGQGTRLTVV.

The rearrangement joins TRBV7-9 to TRBJ2-5; 7 bases agree with TRBD2. This CDR3 spans 17 amino acids. The germline V gene has CDR1 SEHNR and CDR2 FQNEAQ (reference sequence). J lost 5 bases, V lost 2 bases, and 14 bases had no gene match. CDR3 sequence (DNA): TGTGCCAGCAGCTTACCCCCTGATCGGGAGGCGTGGGAGACCCAGTACTTC. Translated, it gives CASSLPPDREAWETQYF.

This sequence joins TRBV28 and TRBJ1-2; TRBD1 might be the D (6 bases). Germline CDR1 reads MDHEN; CDR2 reads SYDVKM. V was pared by 6 bases and J by 12 bases, with 23 bases between. The CDR3 totals 14 residues. CDR3 region: CASSLQGRWAGDTF. In DNA, the CDR3 is TGTGCCAGCAGCCTACAGGGACGGTGGGCTGGGGACACCTTC.

V usage is TRBV4-2 and J usage is TRBJ1-4; D perhaps matches TRBD1 (5 bases). CDR1 and CDR2 from the germline V gene are LGHNA and YNFKEQ. CDR3 length equals 15 residues. V was trimmed by 4 bases and J by 3 bases, leaving 12 bases between them. The CDR3 spells CASSRREVANEKLFF. The CDR3, as DNA: TGTGCCAGCAGCCGCAGGGAGGTAGCTAATGAAAAACTGTTTTTT.

The chain carries TRBV9 and TRBJ2-1; 14 bases are shared with TRBD2. The germline CDR1 and CDR2 sequences are SGDLS and YYNGEE. V lost 0 bases, J lost 9 bases, and 2 bases stayed unmatched. This CDR3 is built from 15 residues. The CDR3 reads CASSVGLAGGLEQFF. The CDR3 DNA sequence: TGTGCCAGCAGCGTAGGACTAGCGGGAGGGCTTGAGCAGTTCTTC. Supplemented by reference TRBV9 and TRBJ2-1, the full variable domain reads DSGVTQTPKHLITATGQRVTLRCSPRSGDLSVYWYQQSLDQGLQFLIQYYNGEERAKGNILERFSAQQFPDLHSELNLSSLELGDSALYFCASSVGLAGGLEQFFGPGTRLTVL.

The V call is TRBV27, the J call TRBJ2-5, with D unclear. V was clipped by 3 bases and J by 5 bases, with 7 bases between them. The CDR3 has 12 amino acids. Germline CDR1 and CDR2: MNHEY and SMNVEV (reference sequence). The CDR3 loop reads CASSFRQETQYF. In nucleotides, the CDR3 is TGTGCCAGCAGTTTTCGTCAGGAGACCCAGTACTTC.

The chain links TRBV13 to TRBJ2-7; 8 nucleotides align to TRBD2. This CDR3 is 17 amino acids long. Germline lookup yields CDR1 PRHDT and CDR2 FYEKMQ (reference sequence). V lost 5 bases, J lost 7 bases, and 19 bases stayed unmatched. The CDR3 DNA reads TGTGCCAGCAGCGGTTTAACAGGGATCGGTGGCGGGGGGGAGCAGTACTTC. It codes for CASSGLTGIGGGGEQYF.

This chain joins TRBV19 and TRBJ2-5; possibly TRBD1 for D (5 bases). The CDR3 extends over 16 amino acids. V was pared by 4 bases and J by 0 bases, with 15 bases between. Germline V gene sequence: CDR1 LNHDA, CDR2 SQIVND (reference sequence). Here the CDR3 reads CASSTGSGSYQETQYF. Here the CDR3 DNA reads TGTGCCAGTAGTACCGGGTCAGGGTCGTACCAAGAGACCCAGTACTTC. Filled out from reference TRBV19 and TRBJ2-5, the complete variable domain reads DGGITQSPKYLFRKEGQNVTLSCEQNLNHDAMYWYRQDPGQGLRLIYYSQIVNDFQKGDIAEGYSVSREKKESFPLTVTSAQKNPTAFYLCASSTGSGSYQETQYFGPGTRLLVL.

J is TRBJ1-4 and V is TRBV28; the D gene is possibly TRBD1 (5 bases). The CDR3 is 12 amino acids. Trimming left V 7 bases short and J 7 bases short, with 10 bases between. Germline CDR1 and CDR2: MDHEN and SYDVKM. The CDR3 reads CASKRGSEKLFF. The CDR3 nucleotides read TGTGCCAGCAAGCGGGGCTCTGAAAAACTGTTTTTT. The full variable domain, rest sourced from reference TRBV28 and TRBJ1-4, is DVKVTQSSRYLVKRTGEKVFLECVQDMDHENMFWYRQDPGLGLRLIYFSYDVKMKEKGDIPEGYSVSREKKERFSLILESASTNQTSMYLCASKRGSEKLFFGSGTQLSVL.

This chain joins TRBV6-5 and TRBJ1-2; 7 bases are a match to TRBD1. Germline CDR1 is MNHEY and CDR2 is SVGAGI. The CDR3 runs to 15 residues. The V segment lost 8 bases and the J segment 7 bases; nucleotides outside the gene matches: 16. CDR3 amino acids: CASRLLTRGGGGYTF. The CDR3 DNA reads as TGTGCCAGCCGGCTACTAACGAGAGGGGGCGGTGGCTACACCTTC.